This T cell receptor (beta chain) was observed in a study of T cell repertoires in aging, cancer and after chemotherapy. Study in general: Patients with glioblastoma brain tumors were sampled before and after temozolomide-based therapy. Study outcomes and limitations: Untreated cancer patients had significantly lower blood TCR diversity than age-matched healthy donors.

The germline gives CDR1 KGHSH, CDR2 LQKENI. CDR3 length equals 14 residues. Trimming took off 2 bases at V and 1 base at J, with 8 bases between the two ends. A remark on this clonotype: Its antigen is not known.

Peripheral blood genomic DNA, not sorted cells or RNA, was the template. Multiplex touch-down PCR with TRB-A/B primers amplified rearranged V-D-J TRB sequences. Each CDR3 protein is one row after TCRdb ran MiXCR on the multiplex PCR reads. The sample has approximately 20,000 distinct CDR3 sequences; approximately 35% are singletons. The chain joins TRBV18 to TRBJ1-2; D remains unclear. This TCR was recovered from a human donor with a solid tumor. The sample comprised blood. The CDR3 coding sequence is TGTGCCAGCTCACCAGCGGTGGTTAACTATGGCTACACCTTC. As protein: CASSPAVVNYGYTF.